This is a list of T cell receptor beta chains from one sample in a study of molecular identifiers for immune sequencing clone quantification. TCRdb redid the calling of the PCR reads with MiXCR, one entry per CDR3 protein. The repertoire holds under 600,000 distinct CDR3 sequences, with 20% to 25% as singletons. The source material was naive CD8+ T cells from blood, with Jurkat cell RNA spiked in. Source of these receptors: a human donor in good health. Some libraries in this study had Jurkat cell RNA spiked in. The CDR3 runs from the conserved cysteine through the conserved F or W. Each record gives: V gene, D gene, J gene, clone size, CDR3 protein, CDR3 DNA. A D gene is named only where the DNA matches it firmly. For some rows the clone size is stated as once, few or many, or as a class when expanded; others skip it.

TRBV3-1	TRBD2	TRBJ2-5	many	CASSPPVSGREETQYF	TGTGCCAGCAGCCCCCCGGTTAGCGGGAGAGAAGAGACCCAGTACTTC
TRBV14	NA	TRBJ2-6	many	CASSQVGGILGANVLTF	TGTGCCAGCAGCCAAGTAGGGGGGATCCTTGGGGCCAACGTCCTGACTTTC
TRBV7-9	TRBD1	TRBJ2-7	NA	CASSLGDRQPYEQYF	TGTGCCAGCAGCTTAGGGGACAGGCAACCCTACGAGCAGTACTTC
TRBV9	TRBD2	TRBJ2-3	once	CVSSVFNSGPTDTQYF	TGTGTCAGCAGCGTGTTTAATAGCGGGCCGACAGATACGCAGTATTTT
TRBV5-1	NA	TRBJ2-3	many	CASSSGQTSTDTQYF	TGCGCCAGCAGCTCCGGACAGACTAGCACAGATACGCAGTATTTT
TRBV30	NA	TRBJ1-1	NA	CAFEIRVPGAFF	TGTGCCTTCGAAATCCGGGTGCCGGGAGCTTTCTTT
TRBV12-3/TRBV12-4	TRBD1	TRBJ1-3	NA	CASSGQGRRSGNTIYF	TGTGCCAGCAGTGGACAGGGGCGTCGGTCTGGAAACACCATATATTTT
TRBV6-2/TRBV6-3	NA	TRBJ2-5	NA	CASSYFGSQETQYF	TGTGCCAGCAGTTACTTCGGTTCCCAAGAGACCCAGTACTTC
TRBV3-1	NA	TRBJ2-7	few	CASSRERDYEQYF	TGTGCCAGCAGCCGAGAAAGAGACTACGAGCAGTACTTC
TRBV6-6	NA	TRBJ2-5	NA	CASSYSAGRQETQYF	TGTGCCAGCAGTTACTCGGCAGGTCGACAAGAGACCCAGTACTTC
TRBV28	NA	TRBJ1-1	many	CVSSLGTEAFF	TGTGTAAGCAGCCTCGGCACTGAAGCTTTCTTT
TRBV6-1	NA	TRBJ1-5	NA	CAGSEGWDQPQHF	TGTGCCGGCAGTGAGGGATGGGATCAGCCCCAGCATTTT
TRBV6-5	NA	TRBJ2-6	NA	CASTWGMIGVANSGANVLTF	TGTGCCAGCACCTGGGGGATGATTGGCGTAGCTAACTCTGGGGCCAACGTCCTGACTTTC
TRBV12-5	NA	TRBJ2-1	many	CASGLAGQPWQFF	TGTGCTAGTGGTTTGGCAGGACAGCCTTGGCAGTTCTTC